This entry concerns a single T cell receptor beta chain. Its antigen remains undetermined. The record has no base qualities; no much larger clone is one base away. Receptors were amplified or captured by 5' RACE. Sequenced using a NextSeq 500. Unique molecular identifiers were attached to individual cDNA molecules in the TCR library protocol so that sequencing error and PCR bias could be corrected. Sequencing covered both TCR alpha and beta chains, and within each sample the abundances of alpha and beta sequences were tightly co-correlated. The authors' pipeline ran thus. Decombinator V4 was used to annotate TCR sequences for V gene, J gene and CDR3. TCRs were defined as expanded if a significant change between any two time points was detected under a Poisson model with p below 0.0001. TCR abundances were normalised to the total number of TCRs sequenced per sample and expressed as counts per million. TRAV1-2 paired with TRAJ12, TRAJ20 or TRAJ33 defined MAIT TCRs, while TRAV10 paired with TRAJ18 defined iNKT TCRs. VDJdb, accessed 1 November 2021, was searched for CMV, EBV and SARS-CoV-2 annotated TCRs, excluding TCRs annotated for multiple antigens. TCRdb trimmed public reads at Q25 via fastp, called clones via MiXCR and kept in-frame beta chains. Identical CDR3 proteins give one entry, which carries the most common genes and DNA. Clone size and V and J calls follow TCRdb, not the original study. This sample holds around 70,000 distinct CDR3 sequences; over 8% were observed only once. Clones ranked in the top ten supply more than 2.5% of the sample.

The entry originates in a study of early T cells in non-severe SARS-CoV-2 infection (TCRdb year 2021). With regard to the full study: Because TCR sequencing was done on bulk RNA from unsorted whole blood, the alpha and beta chains could not be paired.

Broad study findings and their caveats: VDJdb matching was skewed toward anti-spike CD8 responses, so virus-specific expansions were likely underestimated and private and CD4 specificities were missed.

A case-control design nested within a healthcare worker cohort in London, UK, was used, with weekly nasopharyngeal swab PCR tests and blood sampling performed. Healthcare workers were recruited between 23 and 31 March 2020, during the week of the UK lockdown, and were followed weekly for up to 16 weeks. CDR1 and CDR2 were assigned from the germline V gene (reference sequence) as DFQATT and SNEGSKA. Clipping removes 0 bases from V and 0 bases from J, with 2 as the unmatched junction base count. The CDR3, from cysteine to phenylalanine, totals 15 residues. Here the CDR3 DNA is all that survives: 45 bases in frame from base 1.

Input material: whole blood. In this chain, TRBV20-1 is recombined with TRBJ2-7, and 10 junctional nucleotides match TRBD2. The receptor comes from an adult who was a healthcare worker with PCR-confirmed SARS-CoV-2 infection or an uninfected control (not recorded which). The DNA reads TGCAGTGCTAGAGATCCTAGCGGGAGCTCCTACGAGCAGTACTTC. Translation gives CSARDPSGSSYEQYF.